These 31 T cell receptor beta chains share one sample of origin, sequenced in a study of T cell clusters in autoimmune cytopenias. TRB was amplified by touch-down multiplex PCR, primer pools A and B combined. With the multiplex PCR reads reprocessed, TCRdb shows one record per CDR3 protein and no DNA. The listing contains several hundred distinct CDR3 sequences. TRB amplification used approximately 250 ng of peripheral blood genomic DNA. This sample was shared with a second study, whose subject was T cell repertoires in aging, cancer and after chemotherapy.

Sequencing input: peripheral blood. The receptors derive from a human donor with an autoimmune cytopenia or autoimmune hepatitis (not recorded which).

Measured by frequency, this clonotype is medium-sized. The rearrangement joins TRBV7-9 to TRBJ1-1. There are 13 residues in the CDR3. Germline V gene lookup returns CDR1 SEHNR and CDR2 FQNEAQ (reference sequence). This CDR3 reads CASSLFGNTEAFF. The variable domain in full, completed from reference TRBV7-9 and TRBJ1-1, reads DTGVSQNPRHKITKRGQNVTFRCDPISEHNRLYWYRQTLGQGPEFLTYFQNEAQLEKSRLLSDRFSAERPKGSFSTLEIQRTEQGDSAMYLCASSLFGNTEAFFGQGTRLTVV.

In terms of frequency, this clonotype is large. This chain joins TRBV12-3 or TRBV12-4 and TRBJ1-3. The CDR3 is made up of 14 amino acids. The CDR3 is CASSFGTSRNTIYF.

By frequency, this clonotype registers medium-sized. This chain joins TRBV6-1 and TRBJ2-3; TCRdb outputs TRBD2, but without DNA this stays unchecked. The CDR3 runs 16 residues. Germline assignment: CDR1 MNHNS and CDR2 SASEGT. CDR3 in amino acids: CASSEPPAGGPDTQYF.

This clonotype is called medium-sized based on its frequency. The V call is TRBV12-3 or TRBV12-4, the J call TRBJ1-2; the D gene TCRdb calls, TRBD1, cannot be checked with no DNA. The CDR3 spans 13 residues. The CDR3 loop reads CASSETGFHGYTF.

By frequency, this clonotype is medium-sized. This chain connects TRBV7-6 to TRBJ2-7; as DNA is missing, the TRBD2 call by TCRdb cannot be tested. This CDR3 spans 15 amino acids. Germline CDR1 and CDR2: SGHVS and FNYEAQ. CDR3 residues: CASSYEQGGQREQYF.

This clonotype is deemed large by its frequency. Here the CDR3 reads CASSLQGVSYEQYF. The chain employs TRBV27 and TRBJ2-7; TCRdb calls TRBD1, which cannot be checked without DNA. CDR3 length: 14 residues. Germline values: CDR1 MNHEY, CDR2 SMNVEV (reference sequence).

This clonotype ranks as large in terms of frequency. The chain couples TRBV18 to TRBJ1-2. CDR1 KGHSH and CDR2 LQKENI come from the germline V gene. The CDR3 totals 15 residues. This chain's CDR3 is CASSPQGPTNYGYTF. Combining the CDR3 with reference TRBV18 and TRBJ1-2 gives the whole variable domain NAGVMQNPRHLVRRRGQEARLRCSPMKGHSHVYWYRQLPEEGLKFMVYLQKENIIDESGMPKERFSAEFPKEGPSILRIQQVVRGDSAAYFCASSPQGPTNYGYTFGSGTRLTVV.

This clonotype counts as medium-sized (0.01 to 0.1%) by frequency. The chain employs TRBV12-3 or TRBV12-4 and TRBJ1-2; TCRdb returns TRBD1, unconfirmable since there is no DNA. This CDR3 has 18 residues. The CDR3 is CASSFSGGGGQANYGYTF.

This clonotype counts as large (0.1 to 1%) by frequency. The rearrangement joins TRBV6-5 to TRBJ2-7; as DNA is missing, the TRBD1 call by TCRdb cannot be tested. This CDR3 has 15 residues. The germline gives CDR1 MNHEY, CDR2 SVGAGI. This chain's CDR3 is CASSHTRDRGHEQYF.

The chain is built from TRBV2 and TRBJ1-1. Germline loops: CDR1 SNHLY, CDR2 FYNNEI. The CDR3 is 18 residues long. The CDR3: CASSDRTEGPFMNTEAFF.

According to its frequency, this clonotype is large (0.1 to 1%). The V gene is TRBV6-5, the J gene TRBJ2-1; as DNA is missing, the TRBD2 call by TCRdb cannot be tested. CDR3 length: 15 amino acids. Germline CDR1 and CDR2: MNHEY and SVGAGI. CDR3: CASNVAGGAYNEQFF.

This clonotype registers large by frequency. V is TRBV6-6 and J is TRBJ1-2. CDR3 length: 14 amino acids. The germline V gene has CDR1 MNHNY and CDR2 SVGAGI (reference sequence). The CDR3 loop is CASTDSDRNYGYTF.

The chain is built from TRBV2 and TRBJ2-5; TCRdb's D call of TRBD1 is untestable without DNA. CDR3 length: 15 amino acids. The germline V gene has CDR1 SNHLY and CDR2 FYNNEI. CDR3 loop: CASSGLTGDGETQYF.

Judged by frequency, this clonotype is large. The rearrangement links TRBV19 to TRBJ2-2. CDR1 and CDR2 (germline): LNHDA, SQIVND (reference sequence). The CDR3 is 14 residues long. The CDR3 is CASSPTRNTGELFF.

The J gene is TRBJ1-5, the V gene TRBV6-6; TCRdb designates TRBD1, a call that cannot be tested without DNA. Germline V gene sequence: CDR1 MNHNY, CDR2 SVGAGI (reference sequence). The CDR3 covers 15 residues. The chain's CDR3 is CVSSERGQGHEPQHF.

The chain links TRBV4-1 to TRBJ2-5. Germline values: CDR1 MGHRA, CDR2 YSYEKL. CDR3 length: 14 residues. The CDR3 sequence is CASSPDRYIKTQYF.

This clonotype is labeled medium-sized (0.01 to 0.1%) based on frequency. This sequence joins TRBV7-9 and TRBJ2-3; TCRdb's assignment of TRBD2 cannot be checked, as there is no DNA. Germline V lookup: CDR1 SEHNR, CDR2 FQNEAQ (reference sequence). CDR3 length: 12 residues. The CDR3 sequence is CASSPPSGTQYF.

The chain employs TRBV29-1 and TRBJ2-1; the TCRdb D gene call, TRBD1, has no DNA to confirm it. The CDR3 sequence is 15 residues long. The germline gives CDR1 SQVTM, CDR2 ANQGSEA. CDR3 sequence reads: CSVEVPWAGVYEQFF.

This clonotype is labeled medium-sized based on frequency. V is TRBV7-6 and J is TRBJ2-7; the TCRdb D gene call, TRBD1, has no DNA to confirm it. CDR1 is SGHVS and CDR2 is FNYEAQ in the germline V gene. The CDR3 runs 15 residues. This chain's CDR3 is CASSLAEGLGYEQYF.

By frequency, this clonotype is medium-sized. This chain uses TRBV24-1 with TRBJ2-2; TCRdb picks TRBD2, but there is no DNA to check that call. The CDR3 is 17 residues long. Germline V gene data show CDR1 as KGHDR and CDR2 as SFDVKD. The CDR3 is CATSATRLALNTGELFF.

This clonotype is deemed large by its frequency. The chain is built from TRBV6-5 and TRBJ1-2. CDR3 length equals 13 residues. Germline V gene data show CDR1 as MNHEY and CDR2 as SVGAGI. CDR3 amino acids: CASSYLGDYGYTF.

This rearrangement joins TRBV29-1 to TRBJ1-3; the TRBD1 assignment by TCRdb is unverifiable without DNA. The CDR3 loop spans 11 amino acids. From germline, CDR1 is SQVTM and CDR2 ANQGSEA. CDR3 in amino acids: CSGDRGNTIYF.

This clonotype is deemed large (0.1 to 1%) by its frequency. The V call is TRBV5-6, the J call TRBJ2-1; without DNA, the TCRdb call of TRBD1 cannot be checked. CDR1 is SGHDT and CDR2 is YYEEEE in the germline V gene. There are 13 residues in the CDR3. CDR3 protein: CASRIPLSDEQFF.

This clonotype is labeled large based on frequency. J is TRBJ1-1 and V is TRBV19; TCRdb's D call of TRBD1 is untestable without DNA. The CDR3 is made up of 14 amino acids. Per the germline V gene, CDR1 is LNHDA and CDR2 is SQIVND (reference sequence). CDR3 protein: CATKKGDLNTEAFF.

The chain couples TRBV12-3 or TRBV12-4 to TRBJ2-5. The CDR3 has 14 amino acids. CDR3 residues: CATSHSGKAKTQYF.

The V gene is TRBV19, the J gene TRBJ1-1; the TCRdb D gene call, TRBD1, has no DNA to confirm it. Germline V gene data show CDR1 as LNHDA and CDR2 as SQIVND (reference sequence). The CDR3 contains 14 residues. CDR3 residues: CASSTPGQGVEAFF.

Judged by frequency, this clonotype is medium-sized. V gene TRBV6-6 combines with J gene TRBJ1-6; TCRdb designates TRBD1, a call that cannot be tested without DNA. The CDR3 runs to 15 residues. Per the germline V gene, CDR1 is MNHNY and CDR2 is SVGAGI (reference sequence). The CDR3 protein is CASSSRGGGNSPLHF.

Measured by frequency, this clonotype is large. The V call is TRBV29-1, the J call TRBJ2-7; with no DNA, the TCRdb D assignment of TRBD1 cannot be verified. Germline V gives CDR1 SQVTM, CDR2 ANQGSEA. The CDR3 loop spans 13 amino acids. CDR3 sequence reads: CSVVGGSPYEQYF.

In terms of frequency, this clonotype is large (0.1 to 1%). The gene calls are TRBV6-5 and TRBJ1-4; TCRdb indicates TRBD1, and absent DNA this call remains unverified. Germline CDR1 and CDR2: MNHEY and SVGAGI. The CDR3 length is 15 residues. The CDR3 reads CASSYSGQGGEKLFF.

By frequency, this clonotype registers large. The chain uses TRBV6-5 and TRBJ1-1; without DNA, the TCRdb call of TRBD1 cannot be checked. This CDR3 has 14 residues. Germline CDR1 MNHEY, CDR2 SVGAGI. This CDR3 is CASRPGTVGSEAFF.

Considering frequency, this clonotype is large (0.1 to 1%). V usage is TRBV19 and J usage is TRBJ1-1; there is no DNA to check the TCRdb D call of TRBD1. The V gene's germline CDR1 is LNHDA and CDR2 SQIVND (reference sequence). The CDR3 extends over 14 amino acids. CDR3 residues: CASSTPQGRHSAFF.